This entry lists 10 T cell receptor beta chains sequenced from one sample in a study of molecular identifiers for immune sequencing clone quantification. TCRdb itself ran the PCR reads through MiXCR, one entry per CDR3 protein. The profile covers a few hundred thousand distinct CDR3 sequences, with about 25% appearing a single time and about 0.75% taken by the ten largest. Sample: naive CD8+ T cells from blood, with Jurkat cell RNA spiked in. Subset reported: FACS-sorted CD8+CD4-CCR7+CD45RA+ naive T cells. These TCRs come from a human donor in good health. Some libraries in this study had Jurkat cell RNA spiked in.

This clonotype was seen many times. V is TRBV19 and J is TRBJ2-6, with D unclear. The germline V gene encodes CDR1 LNHDA and CDR2 SQIVND (reference sequence). The CDR3 covers 17 residues. V gave up 0 bases and J gave up 0 bases, with 9 bases separating them. For the CDR3, the DNA is TGTGCCAGTAGTATAGAGAAGCGTTTCTCTGGGGCCAACGTCCTGACTTTC. This codes for CASSIEKRFSGANVLTF.

The chain combines TRBV15 with TRBJ2-5; the D gene is possibly TRBD2 (6 bases). The germline V gene encodes CDR1 LNHNV and CDR2 YYDKDF (reference sequence). The CDR3 is made up of 17 amino acids. V dropped 0 bases and J dropped 9 bases, with 23 bases sitting between them. The CDR3 loop reads CATSRDLGLAAQAPQYF. The CDR3, as DNA: TGTGCCACCAGCAGAGATTTGGGACTCGCGGCCCAAGCGCCCCAGTACTTC.

This clonotype was counted a few times. The chain couples TRBV6-2 or TRBV6-3 to TRBJ1-5; 8 bases fit TRBD1. The CDR3 is made up of 17 amino acids. V trimming: 2 bases; J trimming: 5 bases; junction bases outside the gene matches: 11. Looked up from germline, CDR1 is MNHEY and CDR2 is SVGEGT. CDR3 coding DNA: TGTGCCAGCAGTTACAATGGCGGCAGGGGGCACGATCAGCCCCAGCATTTT. It yields the protein CASSYNGGRGHDQPQHF.

The rearrangement uses TRBV7-9 and TRBJ1-1; D uncertain. Germline CDR1 SEHNR, CDR2 FQNEAQ (reference sequence). The CDR3 loop spans 19 amino acids. The V end lost 5 bases, the J end lost 0 bases, and 25 bases lay between the germline ends. CDR3 residues: CASSPINYGVEAMNTEAFF. Here the CDR3 DNA reads TGTGCCAGCAGCCCCATAAACTACGGGGTAGAGGCGATGAACACTGAAGCTTTCTTT.

This clonotype was seen only a few times. At one boundary the junction diverges from the germline segment, which might be a read error. V and J are TRBV7-7 and TRBJ2-5; TRBD1 or TRBD2 may be the D gene (6 bases each). Germline CDR1 SSHAT, CDR2 FNYEAQ (reference sequence). The CDR3 has 18 amino acids. CDR3 residues: CASSLESVVGGPGETQYF. CDR3 DNA: TGTGCTAGCAGCTTAGAATCGGTAGTGGGGGGCCCCGGAGAGACCCAGTACTTC. The full variable domain, completed using reference TRBV7-7 and TRBJ2-5, is GAGVSQSPRYKVTKRGQDVTLRCDPISSHATLYWYQQALGQGPEFLTYFNYEAQPDKSGLPSDRFSAERPEGSISTLTIQRTEQRDSAMYRCASSLESVVGGPGETQYFGPGTRLLVL.

V and J are TRBV4-1 and TRBJ2-1; 7 positions match TRBD2. CDR3 length: 17 residues. Germline assignment: CDR1 MGHRA and CDR2 YSYEKL. Germline trimming cut 3 bases from V and 3 bases from J; bases unmatched to any gene: 11. CDR3 nucleotide sequence: TGCGCCAGCAGCCAGGCCCCAGGGCGGGGGATCTACAATGAGCAGTTCTTC. This sequence encodes CASSQAPGRGIYNEQFF.

This clonotype has at least ten counts. The genes are TRBV6-5 and TRBJ2-7, with 8 bases that match TRBD2. Trimming at V came to 8 bases and at J to 7 bases, leaving 7 bases not matched to a gene. Germline lookup yields CDR1 MNHEY and CDR2 SVGAGI. The CDR3 spans 12 residues. CDR3 sequence reads: CASSGGAGEQYF. CDR3 coding DNA: TGTGCCAGCTCCGGGGGGGCGGGTGAGCAGTACTTC.

Regarding this clonotype: Relative to the germline gene, one junction end is altered; a read error may explain this. The CDR3 region has the DNA TGCAGTGCTAGAGATATGGCGAGTCCCGAAACCCGGGAGCTGTCTTTT. It is translated as CSARDMASPETRELSF. V usage is TRBV20-1 and J usage is TRBJ2-2; D might be TRBD2 (6 bases). The CDR3 runs 16 residues. The germline V gene encodes CDR1 DFQATT and CDR2 SNEGSKA (reference sequence).

This clonotype was seen repeatedly, ten times or more. The rearrangement joins TRBV5-6 to TRBJ1-1, with 7 bases fitting TRBD1. CDR1 is SGHDT and CDR2 is YYEEEE in the germline V gene. With 6 bases clipped from V and 7 bases from J, the junction kept 6 bases outside the gene matches. This CDR3 is 12 amino acids long. Here the CDR3 reads CASNTQGNEAFF. CDR3 nucleotides: TGTGCCAGCAACACACAGGGGAATGAAGCTTTCTTT.

This clonotype was picked up a small number of times. The gene calls are TRBV4-3 and TRBJ1-2; tentative D call: TRBD1 (5 bases). The CDR3 is made up of 13 amino acids. Germline assignment: CDR1 LGHNA and CDR2 YSLEER. With 3 bases removed from V and 4 bases from J, the gap between germline ends came to 9 bases. CDR3 bases: TGCGCCAGCAGCCACTCAACAGGCTATGGCTACACCTTC. Protein sequence: CASSHSTGYGYTF.